This TCR beta chain was recovered during a study of human thymus T cells. This table comes from immunoSEQ multiplex PCR, and its TCRdb copy is limited to in-frame clones, with some not included. The data contain tens of thousands of clones, just over 95% of them singletons. J gave up 6 bases and V 3 bases, and 0 bases lay outside the gene matches. Looked up from germline, CDR1 is SGDLS and CDR2 is YYNGEE. The CDR3 runs to 13 residues. The study used thymus tissue resected during corrective heart surgery. The TCR originated in a boy under two years old with a congenital heart defect but otherwise immunologically healthy. The sample was thymus tissue. The chain employs TRBV9 and TRBJ2-2; 9 bases match TRBD1. The CDR3 loop reads CASSGQGAGELFF. The CDR3 DNA reads TGTGCCAGCAGCGGACAGGGGGCCGGGGAGCTGTTTTTT.